The 25 T cell receptor beta chains below come from one sample, sequenced in a study of control samples from healthy donors and cancer patients. The protocol was immunoSEQ multiplex PCR, while the TCRdb copy is restricted to in-frame clones and leaves out a portion. The top ten hold roughly 1.3% of the sample, which has over 150,000 clones, 85% to 90% seen once. The sample was blood. The receptors were gathered from a woman between 50 and 59 years old in good health.

This clone was seen a handful of times. The chain joins TRBV10-3 to TRBJ1-5; 7 bases align to TRBD1. Germline V gene sequence: CDR1 ENHRY, CDR2 SYGVKD. This CDR3 spans 14 amino acids. Losses at the gene ends were 5 bases for V and 2 bases for J; bases not matched to a gene: 3. CDR3 coding DNA: TGTGCCATCAGTCCAGGGGGTGGCAATCAGCCCCAGCATTTT. Translation: CAISPGGGNQPQHF.

The chain carries TRBV28 and TRBJ2-2, with TRBD1 matching over 7 bases. The V gene's germline CDR1 is MDHEN and CDR2 SYDVKM. Germline trimming cut 3 bases from V and 2 bases from J; bases unmatched to any gene: 3. CDR3 size: 15 residues. Here the CDR3 reads CASSLGQINTGELFF. The DNA of the CDR3 is TGTGCCAGCAGTTTGGGACAGATTAACACCGGGGAGCTGTTTTTT.

The chain employs TRBV3-1 (or the pseudogene TRBV3-2) and TRBJ2-5, with TRBD2 matching over 10 bases. J lost 4 bases, V lost 5 bases, and 7 bases had no gene match. The CDR3 spans 15 residues. Germline CDR1 reads LGHDT; CDR2 reads YNNKEL (reference sequence). The DNA for the CDR3 is TGTGCCAGCAGCTTAAAGCGGGGGGGGAGAGAGACCCAGTACTTC. This translates into CASSLKRGGRETQYF.

This chain uses TRBV10-1 with TRBJ1-5; no firm D call. The CDR3 is 18 amino acids. The V gene's germline CDR1 is WNHNN and CDR2 SYGVQD (reference sequence). V was trimmed by 6 bases and J by 0 bases, leaving 21 bases between them. This CDR3 reads CASSRTESHRNSNQPQHF. The CDR3 DNA reads as TGCGCCAGCAGCAGAACAGAATCCCATAGAAATAGCAATCAGCCCCAGCATTTT.

The V call is TRBV2, the J call TRBJ2-5, with 8 nucleotides matching TRBD2. V lost 6 bases and J lost 1; bases outside the gene matches: 10. CDR3 size: 16 residues. Germline lookup yields CDR1 SNHLY and CDR2 FYNNEI. Written as DNA, the CDR3 is TGTGCCAGCAGGCGTACCGTACTAGCGGTCCAAGAGACCCAGTACTTC. Its translation: CASRRTVLAVQETQYF.

This CDR3 is CASRRGDRGSPQYF. The CDR3 coding sequence is TGTGCCAGCAGGAGGGGGGACAGGGGATCACCGCAGTACTTC. The rearrangement uses TRBV27 and TRBJ2-7; TRBD1 matches at 10 bases. CDR3 length: 14 residues. Germline values: CDR1 MNHEY, CDR2 SMNVEV (reference sequence). V was pared by 6 bases and J by 9 bases, with 11 bases of the junction left unmatched.

The CDR3 DNA sequence: TGTGCCAGCAGTCAAACAGGGCAGAGCACTGAAGCTTTCTTT. This sequence encodes CASSQTGQSTEAFF. The J gene is TRBJ1-1, the V gene TRBV6-2 or TRBV6-3; a possible D gene is TRBD1 (6 bases). The CDR3 extends over 14 amino acids. Between the trimmed V and J ends, which lost 5 bases and 4 bases, there was a span of 14 bases. CDR1 MNHEY and CDR2 SVGEGT come from the germline V gene.

This chain uses TRBV7-9 with TRBJ1-4; tentative D call: TRBD1 (6 bases). Between the trimmed V and J ends, which lost 5 bases and 8 bases, there was a span of 15 bases. The CDR3 totals 14 residues. Germline V gene sequence: CDR1 SEHNR, CDR2 FQNEAQ (reference sequence). DNA of the CDR3: TGTGCCAGCAGCAGCGGCAGGGGATGGGAAAAACTGTTTTTT. Amino acid sequence: CASSSGRGWEKLFF.

This sequence joins TRBV6-5 and TRBJ2-2; D gene uncertain. The V gene lost 7 bases and the J gene lost 6 bases, with 18 bases spanning the gap. Germline CDR1 reads MNHEY; CDR2 reads SVGAGI. The length of the CDR3 is 15 residues. The CDR3 DNA reads TGTGCCAGCACTCCAGTGGGCCCGGTTGCCGGGGAGCTGTTTTTT. It codes for CASTPVGPVAGELFF.

This clone has just one count. The chain joins TRBV6-4 to TRBJ2-6; D possibly corresponds to TRBD2 (6 bases). V lost 0 bases to trimming and J lost 1 base, with 7 bases between them. The CDR3 covers 16 residues. CDR1 is MRHNA, CDR2 SNTAGT, per germline. The CDR3 DNA is TGTGCCAGCAGTGACTCTGCGGGATCTGGGGCCAACGTCCTGACTTTC. Translation gives CASSDSAGSGANVLTF.

The rearrangement links TRBV7-3 to TRBJ2-1; 10 positions match TRBD2. Germline CDR1 reads SGHTA; CDR2 reads FQGTGA. J was trimmed by 7 bases and V by 5 bases; bases with no gene match: 5. CDR3 length: 14 residues. The CDR3 loop is CASSRASGSNEQFF. In DNA form, the CDR3 reads TGTGCCAGCAGCAGGGCTAGCGGGAGTAATGAGCAGTTCTTC. Combining the CDR3 with reference TRBV7-3 and TRBJ2-1 gives the whole variable domain GAGVSQTPSNKVTEKGKYVELRCDPISGHTALYWYRQSLGQGPEFLIYFQGTGAADDSGLPNDRFFAVRPEGSVSTLKIQRTERGDSAVYLCASSRASGSNEQFFGPGTRLTVL.

The V call is TRBV28, the J call TRBJ1-6; D remains unclear. The CDR3 runs 13 residues. Deletions cut 6 bases from V and 7 bases from J, with 10 bases between. Germline V gene sequence: CDR1 MDHEN, CDR2 SYDVKM. The chain's CDR3 is CASRPSGNSPLHF. In nucleotides, the CDR3 is TGTGCCAGCAGACCCTCTGGAAATTCACCCCTCCACTTT.

This sequence joins TRBV2 and TRBJ2-1, with no clear D. The germline V gene encodes CDR1 SNHLY and CDR2 FYNNEI. This CDR3 has 13 residues. Trimming took off 3 bases at V and 9 bases at J, with 12 bases between the two ends. CDR3 nucleotides: TGTGCCAGCAGTGATCGACCAGAACTTGAGCAGTTCTTC. It encodes CASSDRPELEQFF.

The chain has TRBV11-2 and TRBJ1-2; D gene uncertain. This CDR3 comprises 14 residues. Germline V CDR1 and CDR2: SGHAT, FQNNGV. V lost 2 bases, J lost 2 bases, and 9 bases lay in between. The CDR3 reads CASSLMDSNYGYTF. CDR3 nucleotide sequence: TGTGCCAGCAGCTTAATGGACTCGAACTATGGCTACACCTTC.

This clone has just one count. The V gene is TRBV5-6, the J gene TRBJ1-6, with 7 bases matching TRBD1. The J segment lost 10 bases and the V segment lost 5 bases, leaving 6 bases of the junction unmatched. The CDR3 covers 13 residues. Germline V gene sequence: CDR1 SGHDT, CDR2 YYEEEE. This CDR3 is CASRSTGESPLHF. CDR3 DNA: TGTGCCAGCAGATCAACAGGGGAATCACCCCTCCACTTT. Full variable domain (missing parts from reference TRBV5-6 and TRBJ1-6): DAGVTQSPTHLIKTRGQQVTLRCSPKSGHDTVSWYQQALGQGPQFIFQYYEEEERQRGNFPDRFSGHQFPNYSSELNVNALLLGDSALYLCASRSTGESPLHFGNGTRLTVT.

The V call is TRBV11-1, the J call TRBJ2-7; weak D call: TRBD2 (6 bases). V shed 5 bases and J shed 3 bases, with 14 bases lying between them. The length of the CDR3 is 14 residues. Germline V CDR1 and CDR2: SGHAT, FQDESV (reference sequence). The CDR3 nucleotides are TGTGCCAGCAGCCTCCGGACTACCGACTACGAGCAGTACTTC. Amino acids: CASSLRTTDYEQYF.

With regard to this clone: At one of its ends the junction is not consistent with the germline gene, which may arise from a read error. The V call is TRBV7-9, the J call TRBJ1-2; the D is unclear. This CDR3 contains 14 residues. Germline V gene sequence: CDR1 SEHNR, CDR2 FQNEAQ (reference sequence). DNA of the CDR3: TGTGCCAGCAGCCTAGCCTCGGCCCAAGCTGGCTACACCTTC. This sequence encodes CASSLASAQAGYTF.

The chain's CDR3 is CASSFLGSGGTQYF. The CDR3 coding sequence is TGTGCCAGCAGCTTTCTGGGGTCAGGCGGGACCCAGTACTTC. The V gene is TRBV5-6, the J gene TRBJ2-5; no reliable D call. Per the germline V gene, CDR1 is SGHDT and CDR2 is YYEEEE. Trimming took 2 bases from V and 7 from J, leaving 15 bases between them. The CDR3 covers 14 residues. Based on the CDR3 plus reference TRBV5-6 and TRBJ2-5, the full variable domain is DAGVTQSPTHLIKTRGQQVTLRCSPKSGHDTVSWYQQALGQGPQFIFQYYEEEERQRGNFPDRFSGHQFPNYSSELNVNALLLGDSALYLCASSFLGSGGTQYFGPGTRLLVL.

This chain joins TRBV12-3 or TRBV12-4 and TRBJ2-2; D gene ambiguous. Trimming pared 6 bases from V and 5 bases from J, leaving 4 bases between. The CDR3 spans 11 residues. CDR3 sequence reads: CASRGTGELFF. As DNA, the CDR3 is TGTGCCAGCAGGGGGACCGGGGAGCTGTTTTTT.

V is TRBV3-1 (or the pseudogene TRBV3-2) and J is TRBJ1-1; 9 nucleotides match TRBD1. This CDR3 contains 17 residues. CDR1 and CDR2 from the germline V gene are LGHDT and YNNKEL (reference sequence). V lost 4 bases, J lost 6 bases, and 15 bases stayed unmatched. As DNA, the CDR3 is TGTGCCAGCAGCCCCACCGGGACAGGGACGCTACGATCTGAAGCTTTCTTT. Translation: CASSPTGTGTLRSEAFF.

The chain carries TRBV20-1 and TRBJ2-7; 9 nucleotides agree with TRBD2. This CDR3 is 14 amino acids long. V dropped 3 bases and J dropped 2; count of bases not matched to a gene: 5. Germline assignment: CDR1 DFQATT and CDR2 SNEGSKA (reference sequence). Written as DNA, the CDR3 is TGCAGTGCTAGTACCGCTAGCGGGGCCTACGAGCAGTACTTC. It encodes CSASTASGAYEQYF.

The genes are TRBV20-1 and TRBJ2-7; 7 nucleotides align to TRBD1. The length of the CDR3 is 11 residues. Germline V gene lookup returns CDR1 DFQATT and CDR2 SNEGSKA (reference sequence). V shed 5 bases, J shed 3 bases, and the junction held 1 base outside the gene matches. CDR3 loop: CSAWDSYEQYF. For the CDR3, the DNA is TGCAGTGCTTGGGACAGCTACGAGCAGTACTTC.

The chain couples TRBV7-3 to TRBJ2-3; perhaps TRBD2 as D (6 bases). CDR3 size: 14 residues. Germline lookup yields CDR1 SGHTA and CDR2 FQGTGA. Between the trimmed V and J ends, which lost 5 bases and 4 bases, there was a span of 13 bases. The CDR3 bases are TGTGCCAGCAGCGGGGGGTCCCCCGCAGATACGCAGTATTTT. Its protein is CASSGGSPADTQYF.

This sequence joins TRBV2 and TRBJ1-2; D gene unclear. The germline V and J ends were trimmed by 7 bases and 3 bases, with 15 bases remaining between them. The germline CDR1 and CDR2 sequences are SNHLY and FYNNEI. The CDR3 is made up of 14 amino acids. The CDR3 DNA follows: TGTGCCAGCACCCGGGCGGTGGAATACTATGGCTACACCTTC. The encoded protein is CASTRAVEYYGYTF.

The chain couples TRBV19 to TRBJ1-3; D is unclear. The V gene lost 11 bases and the J gene lost 0 bases, with 8 bases spanning the gap. The germline V gene has CDR1 LNHDA and CDR2 SQIVND (reference sequence). This CDR3 comprises 12 residues. CDR3 nucleotide sequence: TGTGCCTCCAGGAGCTCTGGAAACACCATATATTTT. This gives the protein CASRSSGNTIYF.